This T cell receptor (beta chain) was documented in a study of patients and donors after allogeneic stem cell transplantation. The CDR3 totals 14 residues. Germline V gene data show CDR1 as SQVTM and CDR2 as ANQGSEA. The trim removed 3 bases at V and 8 bases at J, leaving 10 bases unmatched. MiXCR, applied by TCRdb to the RT-PCR reads, yields one record per CDR3 protein. The sample records about 210,000 distinct CDR3 sequences, 35% to 45% being singletons. The chain links TRBV29-1 to TRBJ2-1; 7 nucleotides align to TRBD1. The sequenced sample was blood, either unsorted or a sorted T cell fraction (not recorded which). The TCR comes from a human donor who was either an allogeneic HSCT recipient or a stem cell or donor lymphocyte infusion donor (not recorded which). It is not recorded whose cells these are; they may come from a transplant donor. DNA of the CDR3: TGCAGCGTTGAGGCGACAGGGCAAGGCGATGAGCAGTTCTTC. This encodes CSVEATGQGDEQFF.